The clone carrying this TCR beta chain was counted a single time. Its antigen is unknown. The method was immunoSEQ multiplex PCR; TCRdb's version includes in-frame clones alone and lacks a portion of them. The repertoire includes over 100,000 clones, about three quarters of them detected once, and roughly 17% sits in the top ten. Germline CDR1 WSHSY, CDR2 SAAADI. The CDR3 length is 13 residues. V dropped 4 bases and J dropped 4 bases, with 10 bases sitting between them. This entry comes from a study of Ad26.COV2.S vaccination and SARS-CoV-2 variants. Notes on the study in general: Whether participants received vaccine or placebo, their non-spike TCR breadth was similar. Vaccine recipients surpassed placebo recipients in spike-specific TCR breadth.

This sample comprised peripheral blood, obtained after recovery from COVID-19. This clonotype originated in a human donor who had recovered from COVID-19. The chain links TRBV10-2 to TRBJ1-1, with D possibly TRBD1 on 6 matching bases. The CDR3 coding sequence is TGCGCCAGCAGTGCGGGGGCTTCCACTGAAGCTTTCTTT. It codes for CASSAGASTEAFF.